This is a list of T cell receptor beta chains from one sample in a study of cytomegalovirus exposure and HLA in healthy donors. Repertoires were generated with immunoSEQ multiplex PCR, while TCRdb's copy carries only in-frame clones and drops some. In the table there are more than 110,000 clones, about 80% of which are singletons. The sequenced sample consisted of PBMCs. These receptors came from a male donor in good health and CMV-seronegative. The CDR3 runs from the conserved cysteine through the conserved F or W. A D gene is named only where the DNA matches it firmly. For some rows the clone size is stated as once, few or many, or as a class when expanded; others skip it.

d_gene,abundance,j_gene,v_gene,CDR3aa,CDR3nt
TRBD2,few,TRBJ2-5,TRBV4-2,CASSQPTAGGGETQYF,TGTGCCAGCAGCCAACCTACGGCGGGGGGGGGAGAGACCCAGTACTTC
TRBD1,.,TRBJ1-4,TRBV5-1,CASSLGGTGSEKLFF,TGCGCCAGCAGCTTGGGAGGGACAGGGAGTGAAAAACTGTTTTTT
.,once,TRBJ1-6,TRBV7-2,CASSPDSAFNSPLHF,TGTGCCAGCAGCCCGGACTCTGCTTTCAATTCACCCCTCCACTTT
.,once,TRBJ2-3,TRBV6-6,CASIADPRSTDTQYF,TGTGCCAGCATAGCCGACCCGCGAAGCACAGATACGCAGTATTTT
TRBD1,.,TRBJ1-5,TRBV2,CASSEARGEQPQHF,TGTGCCAGCAGTGAAGCCAGGGGGGAACAGCCCCAGCATTTT
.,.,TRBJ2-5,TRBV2,CASSAGQETQYF,TGTGCCAGCTCCGCGGGGCAAGAGACCCAGTACTTC
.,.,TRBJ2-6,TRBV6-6,CASSYGSSGANVLTF,TGTGCCAGCAGTTACGGGAGCTCTGGGGCCAACGTCCTGACTTTC
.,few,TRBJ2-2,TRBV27,CASSRVGTGELFF,TGTGCCAGCAGTCGGGTTGGGACCGGGGAGCTGTTTTTT
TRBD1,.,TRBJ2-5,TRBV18,CASSPSQGVGETQYF,TGTGCCAGCTCACCAAGTCAGGGGGTCGGAGAGACCCAGTACTTC
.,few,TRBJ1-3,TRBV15,CATSRDQGAKGNTIYF,TGTGCCACCAGCAGAGATCAGGGCGCGAAAGGAAACACCATATATTTT
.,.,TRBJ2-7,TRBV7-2,CASSRGLDGGEQYF,TGTGCCAGCAGCCGGGGACTTGACGGAGGCGAGCAGTACTTC
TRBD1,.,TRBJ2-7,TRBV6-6,CASSDRDRGNNEQYF,TGTGCCAGCAGTGACAGGGACAGAGGGAACAACGAGCAGTACTTC
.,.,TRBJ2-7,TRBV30,CAWSVMPGLDEQYF,TGTGCCTGGAGTGTCATGCCCGGGTTGGACGAGCAGTACTTC
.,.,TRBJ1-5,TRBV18,CASSRADNQPQHF,TGTGCCAGCTCACGGGCAGATAATCAGCCCCAGCATTTT
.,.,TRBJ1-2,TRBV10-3,CAISVGAGAYGYTF,TGTGCCATCAGTGTTGGTGCAGGGGCCTATGGCTACACCTTC
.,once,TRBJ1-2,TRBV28,CASTLGESYGYTF,TGTGCCAGCACCCTCGGGGAGAGCTATGGCTACACCTTC
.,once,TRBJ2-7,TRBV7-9,CASSYSGNEGEQYF,TGTGCCAGCAGCTATTCGGGGAACGAGGGAGAGCAGTACTTC
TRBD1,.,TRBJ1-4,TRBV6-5,CASSGRTGENEKLFF,TGTGCCAGCAGTGGAAGGACAGGGGAGAACGAAAAACTGTTTTTT
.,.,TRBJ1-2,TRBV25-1,CASSEGPIYYGYTF,TGTGCCAGCAGTGAGGGCCCTATCTACTATGGCTACACCTTC
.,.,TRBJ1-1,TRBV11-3,CASSERGRDTEAFF,TGTGCCAGCAGCGAGCGGGGGAGAGACACTGAAGCTTTCTTT
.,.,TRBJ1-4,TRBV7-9,CASNPTGSTNEKLFF,TGTGCCAGCAACCCCACGGGGAGCACTAATGAAAAACTGTTTTTT
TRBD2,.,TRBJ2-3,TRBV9,CASSVASGASTDTQYF,TGTGCCAGCAGCGTAGCCAGCGGGGCTTCCACAGATACGCAGTATTTT